Listed here are 14 T cell receptor beta chains from one sample, sequenced in a study of blood T cell repertoires in COVID-19. Method: immunoSEQ multiplex PCR; TCRdb's copy keeps in-frame clones and lacks some. The sample shows about 150,000 clones, over 80% of them seen only once. Sequenced input: peripheral blood. All receptors come from a woman aged 80 or older with COVID-19, enrolled during active disease.

The chain employs TRBV28 and TRBJ2-7, with 7 bases lining up with TRBD2. The CDR3 loop spans 15 amino acids. Trimming took 5 bases from V and 0 from J; bases not matched to a gene: 7. Per germline, CDR1 MDHEN and CDR2 SYDVKM. The CDR3 DNA sequence: TGTGCCAGCAGTGCCTCCGGGAGGTCCTCCTACGAGCAGTACTTC. Protein product: CASSASGRSSYEQYF.

CDR3 region: CASSLAQLARLRTGGEKLFF. The CDR3 nucleotides read TGTGCCAGCAGCTTAGCGCAACTAGCCCGCTTGCGGACAGGGGGAGAAAAACTGTTTTTT. The V and J genes are TRBV7-8 and TRBJ1-4; TRBD1 matches at 10 bases. The germline CDR1 and CDR2 sequences are SGHVS and FQNEAQ. The CDR3 covers 20 residues. Losses at the gene ends were 0 bases for V and 8 bases for J; bases not matched to a gene: 18.

The chain combines TRBV3-1 (or the pseudogene TRBV3-2) with TRBJ1-1; unclear D gene. Trimming removed 7 bases from V and 1 base from J, with 10 bases in between. Germline V CDR1 and CDR2: LGHDT, YNNKEL (reference sequence). The CDR3 covers 13 residues. The DNA for the CDR3 is TGTGCCAGCATGAGGGTTGCGAACACTGAAGCTTTCTTT. This encodes CASMRVANTEAFF.

The chain employs TRBV12-5 and TRBJ2-7, with a tentative D call TRBD1 (7 bases). Germline loops: CDR1 LGHNT, CDR2 FRNRAP. Trimming left V 6 bases short and J 6 bases short, with 12 bases between. This CDR3 has 12 residues. The CDR3 sequence: CASGPGGSEQYF. The CDR3 bases are TGTGCTAGTGGCCCAGGGGGGAGCGAGCAGTACTTC. Using reference TRBV12-5 and TRBJ2-7 for the parts outside the CDR3, the full variable domain is DARVTQTPRHKVTEMGQEVTMRCQPILGHNTVFWYRQTMMQGLELLAYFRNRAPLDDSGMPKDRFSAEMPDATLATLKIQPSEPRDSAVYFCASGPGGSEQYFGPGTRLTVT.

The chain uses TRBV29-1 and TRBJ2-3; D may be TRBD2 (5 bases). The CDR3 runs 14 residues. CDR1 is SQVTM and CDR2 is ANQGSEA in the germline V gene. V was cut by 7 bases and J by 6 bases, with 20 bases left in between. For the CDR3, the DNA is TGCAGCGGTACGGGATCAGTTCGCAGGGATACGCAGTATTTT. Translating it yields CSGTGSVRRDTQYF.

The chain recombines TRBV28 with TRBJ1-5; TRBD1 agrees at 10 bases. This CDR3 has 14 amino acids. The J segment lost 6 bases and the V segment lost 7 bases, leaving 6 bases of the junction unmatched. CDR1 and CDR2 (germline): MDHEN, SYDVKM. CDR3 sequence reads: CASMTGGAGQPQHF. The CDR3 coding sequence is TGTGCCAGCATGACAGGGGGCGCAGGTCAGCCCCAGCATTTT.

A few counts support this clone. This chain joins TRBV5-4 and TRBJ1-1; D remains ambiguous. CDR1 and CDR2 (germline): SGHNT, YYREEE (reference sequence). Trimming took off 0 bases at V and 1 base at J, with 7 bases between the two ends. There are 14 residues in the CDR3. The CDR3 DNA is TGTGCCAGCAGCTTGGAAAGAGAGAACACTGAAGCTTTCTTT. It yields the protein CASSLERENTEAFF.

The chain joins TRBV29-1 to TRBJ1-5, with 9 nucleotides matching TRBD1. This CDR3 is built from 14 residues. The V gene's germline CDR1 is SQVTM and CDR2 ANQGSEA. With 4 bases clipped from V and 3 bases from J, the junction kept 4 bases outside the gene matches. CDR3 sequence: CSVVQGADNQPQHF. CDR3 nucleotide sequence: TGCAGCGTTGTACAGGGGGCTGACAATCAGCCCCAGCATTTT.

The chain has TRBV28 and TRBJ1-5; 8 positions match TRBD1. The germline gives CDR1 MDHEN, CDR2 SYDVKM. The CDR3 has 14 amino acids. With 6 bases clipped from V and 4 bases from J, the junction kept 5 bases outside the gene matches. The DNA for the CDR3 is TGTGCCAGCAGCACAGGGGGGGGGAATCAGCCCCAGCATTTT. This translates into CASSTGGGNQPQHF.

The V gene is TRBV19, the J gene TRBJ1-1; TRBD1 aligns across 7 bases. CDR3 length equals 14 residues. J was trimmed by 1 base and V by 6 bases; bases with no gene match: 5. Germline CDR1 is LNHDA and CDR2 is SQIVND (reference sequence). The CDR3 reads CASSTQGGNTEAFF. The CDR3 DNA follows: TGTGCCAGTAGCACTCAGGGGGGGAACACTGAAGCTTTCTTT.

J is TRBJ1-2 and V is TRBV18; the match to TRBD1 covers 8 bases. The CDR3 is made up of 14 amino acids. Germline V gene data show CDR1 as KGHSH and CDR2 as LQKENI. V trimming: 5 bases; J trimming: 4 bases; junction bases outside the gene matches: 6. DNA for the CDR3: TGTGCCAGCTCAACCGGGACAGGAACCTATGGCTACACCTTC. It translates to CASSTGTGTYGYTF. Full variable domain (rest looked up from reference TRBV18 and TRBJ1-2): NAGVMQNPRHLVRRRGQEARLRCSPMKGHSHVYWYRQLPEEGLKFMVYLQKENIIDESGMPKERFSAEFPKEGPSILRIQQVVRGDSAAYFCASSTGTGTYGYTFGSGTRLTVV.

This chain uses TRBV15 with TRBJ2-1; D may be TRBD2 (5 bases). V lost 5 bases to trimming and J lost 3 bases, with 8 bases between them. Germline CDR1 LNHNV, CDR2 YYDKDF (reference sequence). The CDR3 totals 13 residues. The CDR3: CATSGDYYNEQFF. The CDR3 DNA reads TGTGCCACCAGCGGCGACTACTACAATGAGCAGTTCTTC.

The V call is TRBV7-9, the J call TRBJ1-1; D is possibly TRBD1 (5 bases). The length of the CDR3 is 15 residues. The V and J ends lost 0 bases and 3 bases respectively, with 11 bases between them. Per the germline V gene, CDR1 is SEHNR and CDR2 is FQNEAQ (reference sequence). CDR3 bases: TGTGCCAGCAGCTTAGCATCAGGGAGGGACACTGAAGCTTTCTTT. It yields the protein CASSLASGRDTEAFF.

The V gene is TRBV10-3, the J gene TRBJ1-1; TRBD1 aligns across 8 bases. The V gene end was trimmed by 6 bases and the J gene end by 2 bases; junction bases not matched to a gene: 5. The CDR3 loop spans 14 amino acids. CDR1 is ENHRY and CDR2 is SYGVKD in the germline V gene. CDR3 bases: TGTGCCATCAGCCCGGGACAGGAAAACACTGAAGCTTTCTTT. It translates to CAISPGQENTEAFF.